Listed here is a single TCR beta chain. Germline V lookup: CDR1 MNHEY, CDR2 SVGAGI. V lost 8 bases, J lost 5 bases, and 7 bases stayed unmatched. The CDR3 sequence is 13 residues long. Resolution of symptoms, clearance, or two negative PCRs was present in recovered Cohort 3 donors. Sequencing was performed with immunoSEQ multiplex PCR; in TCRdb, only in-frame clones are kept and a portion is missing. Among 300,000 or so clones, more than 75% were seen once, and the ten largest hold under 11%. This record comes from a study of blood T cell repertoires in COVID-19. Study details: T cells, B-cell-depleted T cells, or PBMCs provided the cDNA or gDNA that served as material.

This clonotype was sampled from a woman younger than 35 who had recovered from COVID-19. The sequencing sample was made of PBMCs or T cells enriched from blood (not recorded which). The chain employs TRBV6-5 and TRBJ2-7; TRBD2 matches 9 bases. CDR3 protein: CASGWTSEDEQYF. The CDR3 DNA follows: TGTGCCAGCGGCTGGACTAGCGAAGACGAGCAGTACTTC.